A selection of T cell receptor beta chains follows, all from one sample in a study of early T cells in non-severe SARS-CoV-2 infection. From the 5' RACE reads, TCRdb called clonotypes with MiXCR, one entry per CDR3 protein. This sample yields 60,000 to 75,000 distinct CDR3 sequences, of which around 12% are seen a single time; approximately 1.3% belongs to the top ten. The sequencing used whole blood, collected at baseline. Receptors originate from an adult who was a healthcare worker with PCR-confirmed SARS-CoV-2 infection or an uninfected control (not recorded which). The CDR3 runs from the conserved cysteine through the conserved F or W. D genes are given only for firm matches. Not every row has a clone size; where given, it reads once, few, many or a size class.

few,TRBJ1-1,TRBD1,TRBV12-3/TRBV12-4,TGTGCCAGCAGCAACGACAGGGGAACTGAAGCTTTCTTT,CASSNDRGTEAFF
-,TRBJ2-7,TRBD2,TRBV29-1,TGCAGCGTTGAAGAGGCCAGCGGGAGGCCCTACGAGCAGTACTTC,CSVEEASGRPYEQYF
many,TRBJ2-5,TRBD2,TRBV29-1,TGCAGCGTCCCCCCAGCGGGAGGGATGGGGGAGACCCAGTACTTC,CSVPPAGGMGETQYF
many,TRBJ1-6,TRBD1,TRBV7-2,TGTGCCAGCAGCACCGCAGGGGGCTATAATTCACCCCTCCACTTT,CASSTAGGYNSPLHF
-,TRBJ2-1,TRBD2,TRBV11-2,TGTGCCAGCAGCGCGGGACTAGCGGACTACAATGAGCAGTTCTTC,CASSAGLADYNEQFF
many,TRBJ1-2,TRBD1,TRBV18,TGTGCCAGCTCACCGGGACAGGACTATGGCTACACCTTC,CASSPGQDYGYTF
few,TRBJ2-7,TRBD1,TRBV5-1,TGCGCCAGCAGCCCGGGACAGGAAAGATACGAGCAGTACTTC,CASSPGQERYEQYF
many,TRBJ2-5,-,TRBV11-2,TGTGCCAGCAGCTTAGCCAGGCAAGAGACCCAGTACTTC,CASSLARQETQYF
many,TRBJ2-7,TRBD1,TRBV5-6,TGTGCCAGCAGCCCTGGGACAGACCTCGCGCAGTACTTC,CASSPGTDLAQYF
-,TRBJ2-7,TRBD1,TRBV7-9,TGTGCCAGCAGTCACCGCGGGGGACAGGGATCCTACGAGCAGTACTTC,CASSHRGGQGSYEQYF
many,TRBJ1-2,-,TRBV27,TGTGCCAGCCGAAAGTTAGGGGGACGGGGCTATGGCTACACCTTC,CASRKLGGRGYGYTF
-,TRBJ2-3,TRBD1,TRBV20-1,TGCAGTGTCACAGGGGGATTGAGCACAGATACGCAGTATTTT,CSVTGGLSTDTQYF
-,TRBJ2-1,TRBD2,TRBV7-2,TGTGCCAGCAGCCCCCACTACTCGCGGGAGTTCCCCAATGAGCAGTTCTTC,CASSPHYSREFPNEQFF
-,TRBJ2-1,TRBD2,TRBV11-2,TGTGCCAGCAGCCCCGGACTAGCGGCCTCCTACAATGAGCAGTTCTTC,CASSPGLAASYNEQFF
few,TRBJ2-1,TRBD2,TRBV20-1,TGCAGTGCTCTTGGACTAGCGGGAGGGCCCTCGGTTTACAATGAGCAGTTCTTC,CSALGLAGGPSVYNEQFF
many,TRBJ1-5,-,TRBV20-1,TGCAGTGCCACGACAGCGAATCAGCCCCAGCATTTT,CSATTANQPQHF
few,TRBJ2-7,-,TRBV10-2,TGCGCCAGCAGTGACGACAGGCGACGCTCCTACGAGCAGTACTTC,CASSDDRRRSYEQYF
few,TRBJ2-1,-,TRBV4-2,TGTGCCAGCACTGGGCCAGGGACGTACAATGAGCAGTTCTTC,CASTGPGTYNEQFF
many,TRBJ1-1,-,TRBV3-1,TGTGCCAGCAGCCAACGGGACGCGAACACTGAAGCTTTCTTT,CASSQRDANTEAFF
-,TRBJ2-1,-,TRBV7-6,TGTGCCAGCAGCTTAGCGGCTGAGCAGTTCTTC,CASSLAAEQFF
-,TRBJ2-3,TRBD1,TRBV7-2,TGTGCCAGCAGCTTGAGACCCGATGACAGGGGGCGCTGGACAGATACGCAGTATTTT,CASSLRPDDRGRWTDTQYF
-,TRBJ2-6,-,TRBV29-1,TGCAGCGCCGGGACCGGGGCGGGGGCCAACGTCCTGACTTTC,CSAGTGAGANVLTF
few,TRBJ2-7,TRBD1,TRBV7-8,TGTGCCAGCAGCCCAGGACAGGGGACCTCCTACGAGCAGTACTTC,CASSPGQGTSYEQYF
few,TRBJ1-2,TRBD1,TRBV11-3,TGTGCCAGCACCAGGACAGGGAGAGAAATGGGCGGCTACACCTTC,CASTRTGREMGGYTF
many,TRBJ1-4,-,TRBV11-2,TGTGCCAGCAGCTTAGCTCCAACTAATGAAAAACTGTTTTTT,CASSLAPTNEKLFF
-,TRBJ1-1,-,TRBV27,TGTGCCAGCAGTTTCACCTTTTGGACTGAAGCTTTCTTT,CASSFTFWTEAFF
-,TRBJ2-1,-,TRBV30,TGTGCCTGGAGTGGAGGCCTAATTCCCTTCTACAATGAGCAGTTCTTC,CAWSGGLIPFYNEQFF